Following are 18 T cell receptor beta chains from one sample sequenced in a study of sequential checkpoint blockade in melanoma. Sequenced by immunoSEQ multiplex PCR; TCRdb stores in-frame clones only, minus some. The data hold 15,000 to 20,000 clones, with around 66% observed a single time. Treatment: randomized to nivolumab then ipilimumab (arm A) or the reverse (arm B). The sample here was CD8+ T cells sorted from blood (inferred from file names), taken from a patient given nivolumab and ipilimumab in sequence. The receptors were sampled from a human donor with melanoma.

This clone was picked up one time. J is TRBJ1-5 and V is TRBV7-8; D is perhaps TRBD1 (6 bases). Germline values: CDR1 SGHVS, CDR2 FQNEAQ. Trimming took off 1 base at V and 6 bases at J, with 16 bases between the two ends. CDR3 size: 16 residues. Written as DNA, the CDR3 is TGTGCCAGCAGCTTAGTGCTCAGGGGCGGAGGTCAGCCCCAGCATTTT. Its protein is CASSLVLRGGGQPQHF. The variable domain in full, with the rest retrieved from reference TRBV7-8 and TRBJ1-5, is GAGVSQSPRYKVAKRGQDVALRCDPISGHVSLFWYQQALGQGPEFLTYFQNEAQLDKSGLPSDRFFAERPEGSVSTLKIQRTQQEDSAVYLCASSLVLRGGGQPQHFGDGTRLSIL.

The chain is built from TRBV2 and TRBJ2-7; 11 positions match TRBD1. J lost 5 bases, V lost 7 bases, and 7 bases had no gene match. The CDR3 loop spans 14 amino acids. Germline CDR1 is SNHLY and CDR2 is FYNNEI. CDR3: CASTRTGGTNEQYF. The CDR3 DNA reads TGTGCCAGCACCCGGACAGGGGGCACGAACGAGCAGTACTTC.

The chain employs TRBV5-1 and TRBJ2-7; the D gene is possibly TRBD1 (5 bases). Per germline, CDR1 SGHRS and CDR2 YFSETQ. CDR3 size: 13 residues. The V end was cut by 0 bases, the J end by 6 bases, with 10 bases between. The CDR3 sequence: CASSLAQGREQYF. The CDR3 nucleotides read TGCGCCAGCAGCTTGGCCCAGGGTCGCGAGCAGTACTTC.

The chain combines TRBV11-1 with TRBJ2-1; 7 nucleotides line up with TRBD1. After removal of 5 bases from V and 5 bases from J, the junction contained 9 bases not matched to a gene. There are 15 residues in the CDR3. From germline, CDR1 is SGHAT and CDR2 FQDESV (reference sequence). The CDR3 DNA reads TGTGCCAGCAGCGTAAGAGTAGGACAGGACAATGAGCAGTTCTTC. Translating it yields CASSVRVGQDNEQFF.

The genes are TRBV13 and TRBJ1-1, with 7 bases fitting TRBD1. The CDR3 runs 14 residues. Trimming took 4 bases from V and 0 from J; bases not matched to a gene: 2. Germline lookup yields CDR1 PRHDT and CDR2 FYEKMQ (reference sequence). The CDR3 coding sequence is TGTGCCAGCAGCTCGGGACAGCTGAACACTGAAGCTTTCTTT. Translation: CASSSGQLNTEAFF.

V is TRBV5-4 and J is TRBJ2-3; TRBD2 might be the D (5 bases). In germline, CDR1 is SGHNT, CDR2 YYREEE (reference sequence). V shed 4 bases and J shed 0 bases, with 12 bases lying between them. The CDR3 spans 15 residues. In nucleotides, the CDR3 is TGTGCCAGCAGCCGACGAGAGGGTAGCACAGATACGCAGTATTTT. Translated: CASSRREGSTDTQYF. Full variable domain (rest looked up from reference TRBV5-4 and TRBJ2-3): ETGVTQSPTHLIKTRGQQVTLRCSSQSGHNTVSWYQQALGQGPQFIFQYYREEENGRGNFPPRFSGLQFPNYSSELNVNALELDDSALYLCASSRREGSTDTQYFGPGTRLTVL.

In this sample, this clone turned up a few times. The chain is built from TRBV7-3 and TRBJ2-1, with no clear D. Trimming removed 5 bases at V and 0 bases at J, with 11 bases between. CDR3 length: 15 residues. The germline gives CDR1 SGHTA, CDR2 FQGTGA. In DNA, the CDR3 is TGTGCCAGCAGCCCCACCCCCAGCTCCTACAATGAGCAGTTCTTC. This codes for CASSPTPSSYNEQFF.

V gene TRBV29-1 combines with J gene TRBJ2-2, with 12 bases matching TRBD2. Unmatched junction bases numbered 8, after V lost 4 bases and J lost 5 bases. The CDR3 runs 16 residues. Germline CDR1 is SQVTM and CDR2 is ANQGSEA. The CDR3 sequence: CSVASGRADWTGELFF. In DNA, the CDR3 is TGCAGCGTTGCTAGCGGGAGGGCCGATTGGACCGGGGAGCTGTTTTTT.

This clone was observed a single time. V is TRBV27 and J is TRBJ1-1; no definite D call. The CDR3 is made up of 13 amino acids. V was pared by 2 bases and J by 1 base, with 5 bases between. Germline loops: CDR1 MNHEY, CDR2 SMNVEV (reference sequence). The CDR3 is CASSLQQNTEAFF. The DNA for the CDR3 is TGTGCCAGCAGTTTACAACAGAACACTGAAGCTTTCTTT.

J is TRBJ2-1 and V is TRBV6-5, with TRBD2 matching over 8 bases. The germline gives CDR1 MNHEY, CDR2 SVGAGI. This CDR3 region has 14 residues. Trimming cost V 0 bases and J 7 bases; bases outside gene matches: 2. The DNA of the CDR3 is TGTGCCAGCAGTTACTCTCCGGGGGGGAATGAGCAGTTCTTC. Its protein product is CASSYSPGGNEQFF.

The CDR3 region is CASSAGQGGGYTF. In DNA, the CDR3 is TGTGCCAGCAGCGCCGGACAGGGTGGTGGCTACACCTTC. The rearrangement joins TRBV9 to TRBJ1-2; TRBD1 matches at 8 bases. The CDR3 contains 13 residues. V was pared by 3 bases and J by 7 bases, with 5 bases of the junction left unmatched. Germline CDR1 and CDR2: SGDLS and YYNGEE. Together with reference TRBV9 and TRBJ1-2, the CDR3 gives the full variable domain: DSGVTQTPKHLITATGQRVTLRCSPRSGDLSVYWYQQSLDQGLQFLIQYYNGEERAKGNILERFSAQQFPDLHSELNLSSLELGDSALYFCASSAGQGGGYTFGSGTRLTVV.

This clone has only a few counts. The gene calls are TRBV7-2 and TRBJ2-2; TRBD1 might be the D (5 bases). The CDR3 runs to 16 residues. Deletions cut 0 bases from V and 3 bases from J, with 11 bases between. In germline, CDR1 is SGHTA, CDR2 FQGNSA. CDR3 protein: CASSLAPRADTGELFF. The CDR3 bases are TGTGCCAGCAGCTTAGCGCCCAGGGCGGACACCGGGGAGCTGTTTTTT.

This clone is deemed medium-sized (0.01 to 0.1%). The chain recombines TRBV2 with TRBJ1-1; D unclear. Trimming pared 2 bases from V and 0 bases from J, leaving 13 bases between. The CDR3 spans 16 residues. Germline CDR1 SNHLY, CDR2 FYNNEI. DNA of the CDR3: TGTGCCAGCAGTGAATCGCTCACCGGGGTGAACACTGAAGCTTTCTTT. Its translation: CASSESLTGVNTEAFF.

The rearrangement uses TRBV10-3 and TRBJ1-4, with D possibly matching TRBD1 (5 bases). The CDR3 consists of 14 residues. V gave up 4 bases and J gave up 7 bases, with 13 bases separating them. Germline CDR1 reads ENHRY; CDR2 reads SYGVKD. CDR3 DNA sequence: TGTGCCATCAGTGGAGGGGAGGGTGGTGAAAAACTGTTTTTT. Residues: CAISGGEGGEKLFF.

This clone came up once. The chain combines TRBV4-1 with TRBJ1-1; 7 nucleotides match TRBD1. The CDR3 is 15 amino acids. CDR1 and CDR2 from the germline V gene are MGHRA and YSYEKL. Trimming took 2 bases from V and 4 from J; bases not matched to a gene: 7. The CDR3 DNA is TGCGCCAGCAGCCAACCGCGACAGGGAAGCACTGAAGCTTTCTTT. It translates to CASSQPRQGSTEAFF.

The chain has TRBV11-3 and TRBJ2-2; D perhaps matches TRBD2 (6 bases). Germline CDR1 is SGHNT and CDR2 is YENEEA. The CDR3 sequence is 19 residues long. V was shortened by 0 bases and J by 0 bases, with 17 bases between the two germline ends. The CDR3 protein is CASSLEAWLAVPNTGELFF. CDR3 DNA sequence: TGTGCCAGCAGCTTAGAGGCTTGGTTAGCGGTCCCGAACACCGGGGAGCTGTTTTTT.

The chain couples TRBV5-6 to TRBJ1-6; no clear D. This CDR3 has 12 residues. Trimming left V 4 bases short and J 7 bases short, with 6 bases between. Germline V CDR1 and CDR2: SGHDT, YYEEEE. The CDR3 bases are TGTGCCAGCAGCCCGGTGAATTCACCCCTCCACTTT. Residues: CASSPVNSPLHF.

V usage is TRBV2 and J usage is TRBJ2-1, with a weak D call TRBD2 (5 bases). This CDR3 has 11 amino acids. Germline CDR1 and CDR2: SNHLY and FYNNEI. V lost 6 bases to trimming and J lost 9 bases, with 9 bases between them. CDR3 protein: CASRLAPEQFF. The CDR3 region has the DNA TGTGCCAGCAGGCTAGCTCCTGAGCAGTTCTTC.